The present T cell receptor (beta chain) was sequenced within a study of shared clonotypes between healthy human individuals (dated by TCRdb to the early 2020s). About the study as a whole: The cohort comprised a couple of women and a few men aged 18 to 49 years. For each donor, CD4 naive and CD4 memory were each run on three plates, CD8 naive on two plates, and CD8 memory on one plate. The study deeply sequenced blood TCR repertoires of five healthy adults to estimate repertoire size and the extent of clonotype sharing between individuals. Libraries were prepared and TCR repertoires were sequenced by different laboratories using diverse techniques, in order to increase sequencing depth and limit assay-specific biases. Per donor, leukapheresis produced somewhere between about 0.9 and 9 billion PBMCs.

For this chain, trimming is 5 bases at the V end and 1 base at the J end, and the number of junction bases without a gene match is 2. The germline V gene specifies SGHTA as CDR1 and FQGNSA as CDR2. The CDR3 has 15 amino acids, counting the end cysteine and phenylalanine. The entry retains the CDR3 DNA only, 45 bases that are in frame from base 1. Comments on this clone: The specificity of this receptor is unknown. Base qualities are not recorded, but no much larger clone differs from it by a single base.

The full study reports these points: The genetic and exposure-history diversity represented was limited by the small number of donors. Even with the large sequencing depth, rarefaction of the sorted-subset datasets indicated that sequencing was incomplete. Compared with non-shared clonotypes, clonotypes shared by all four sorted-subset donors had higher generation probabilities. Estimated clonotype richness was generally larger for naive than for memory subsets. Sampling was restricted to blood, and TCR repertoires in tissues likely differ from the TCR repertoires found in blood. Sharing across four donors was observed for approximately 4.6% of naive CD4, around 3.5% of naive CD8, 2% to 2.5% of memory CD4, and approximately 0.41% of memory CD8 clonotypes. Pairwise subsampling led to the expectation that sequencing depth would affect the degree of clonotype sharing among donors.

Using the deep immunoSEQ assay, multiplex PCR amplified TCR CDR3 regions from genomic DNA. For each cell subset, the extracted genomic DNA was distributed evenly across all wells of several immunoSEQ 96-well plates, and each plate served as one replicate. Each replicate PCR for sorted subsets received about 200 ng genomic DNA, equal to about 30,000 T cell genomes. Purified libraries were measured with a Qubit 3.0 fluorometer, size-checked on a Bioanalyzer 2100, and measured again with the KAPA Library Quantification kit. Every immunoSEQ 96-well plate was sequenced on a separate single-read 150-cycle Illumina NextSeq 550 flow cell. The published analysis was carried out like this. Because only junctional sequences without quality scores were contained in the immunoSEQ output, filtering matching that applied to full-length reads could not be performed. Sequences were annotated with PyIR, a Python wrapper for IgBLAST v1.9, using IMGT germline references to assign V/J genes and CDR3. Reads were filtered out if the reads had weak V/J assignments (E-value above 1e-6), no CDR3, stop codons, out-of-frame junctions, or ambiguous translated residues. A V3J clonotype was defined by an identical inferred V gene, J gene, and CDR3 amino acid sequence. The percentage overlap between two repertoires was calculated by dividing the number of shared unique clonotypes by the size of the smaller repertoire. Richness of each repertoire was evaluated using RTK rarefaction, the Chao1 estimator, and Recon v2.1 estimates of unobserved clonotypes. For all TCRbeta clonotypes obtained by the gDNA method from a few donors, generation probabilities were computed with OLGA. TCRdb took this table from immuneACCESS and kept in-frame rearrangements with V and J called. Such tables lack part of the clones; where checked against another copy, unresolved V genes explain under half of the gap, and the rest is unexplained. V, J and clone size reflect that table, while D and trimming were determined from the DNA. Across this sample there are approximately 1,000,000 clones, with roughly 80% seen only once. The top ten clones comprise approximately 0.9% of the sample.

The donors were healthy, HIV-negative adults who had no recently reported acute infections or vaccinations. All donors were Caucasian adults living in Nashville, Tennessee, USA. CD4+ T cells were enriched by magnetic negative selection; naive cells were then positively selected on CD45RA, and the negative fraction formed the memory subset. Blood was collected by leukapheresis, and PBMCs were isolated by Ficoll-Histopaque density gradient centrifugation and then cryopreserved in liquid nitrogen vapor phase. Analytical flow cytometry was used to check the purity and quantity of every magnetically sorted T cell population. Genomic DNA was isolated from each sorted fraction and quantified by UV absorbance on a Nanodrop 2000c.

The clonotype was recovered from a man between 18 and 35 years old in good health. Some clones in this sample may be carry-over from other donors' samples. This chain joins TRBV7-2 to TRBJ2-1, with 10 bases aligning to TRBD1. The sample taken for sequencing was memory CD4+ T cells from PBMCs. This sample's cell subset or site label indicates: CD45RA-negative fraction. The bases read TGTGCCAGCAGCCAGGACAGGGGGTCCTACAATGAGCAGTTCTTC. This yields the protein CASSQDRGSYNEQFF.